Below are 4 T cell receptor beta chains sequenced from a single sample in a study of cytomegalovirus exposure and HLA in healthy donors. Primers: 60 Vbeta forward and 13 Jbeta reverse. Assay used: immunoSEQ multiplex PCR; TCRdb lists only in-frame clones, some missing. The repertoire has about 62,000 clones, roughly 78% of them found once; the top ten carry about 9.6%. Sequencing used PBMCs. These receptors all stem from a man aged 40-49 years in good health and CMV-seronegative.

In this sample, this clone turned up once. The chain combines TRBV7-3 with TRBJ2-5; D might be TRBD2 (7 bases). The CDR3 is 14 residues long. The ends were cut back, 3 bases at V and 5 bases at J, with 13 bases in the middle. The germline gives CDR1 SGHTA, CDR2 FQGTGA. The CDR3 nucleotides are TGTGCCAGCAGCTTGGTAGGGGGGGCGGAGACCCAGTACTTC. Residues: CASSLVGGAETQYF.

The chain recombines TRBV21-1 with TRBJ2-7; the listed D gene, TRBD2, was not tested against the DNA. TRBV21-1 is a recognized pseudogene. The length of the CDR3 is 15 residues. The CDR3 DNA sequence: TGTGCCAGATTAAGTCGGGGGGCTACTTCCTACGAGCAGTACTTC. Its protein is CARLSRGATSYEQYF.

This clone appeared once. The rearrangement uses TRBV10-1 and TRBJ2-1, with 12 bases fitting TRBD2. Germline V gene sequence: CDR1 WNHNN, CDR2 SYGVQD (reference sequence). V lost 2 bases to trimming and J lost 9 bases; unmatched junction nucleotides: 17. There are 19 residues in the CDR3. CDR3: CASSEPGTSGSPTTSEQFF. CDR3 in DNA: TGCGCCAGCAGTGAGCCCGGGACTAGCGGGTCACCGACGACAAGTGAGCAGTTCTTC.

V gene TRBV6-5 combines with J gene TRBJ2-5; the D gene is possibly TRBD1 (6 bases). V was clipped by 6 bases and J by 0 bases, with 8 bases between them. The CDR3 has 13 amino acids. Germline V gives CDR1 MNHEY, CDR2 SVGAGI. The CDR3: CASRRTDQETQYF. In DNA form, the CDR3 reads TGTGCCAGCAGACGGACAGACCAAGAGACCCAGTACTTC.